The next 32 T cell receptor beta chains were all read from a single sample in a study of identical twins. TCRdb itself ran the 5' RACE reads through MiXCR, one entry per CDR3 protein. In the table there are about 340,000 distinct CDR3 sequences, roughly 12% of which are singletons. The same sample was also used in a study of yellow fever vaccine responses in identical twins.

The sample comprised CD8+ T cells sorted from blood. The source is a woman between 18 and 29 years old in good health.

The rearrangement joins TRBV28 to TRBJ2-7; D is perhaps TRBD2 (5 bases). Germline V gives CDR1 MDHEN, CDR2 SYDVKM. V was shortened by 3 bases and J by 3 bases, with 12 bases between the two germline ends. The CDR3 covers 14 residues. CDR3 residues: CASSFLAEGYEQYF. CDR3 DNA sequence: TGTGCCAGCAGTTTTCTAGCTGAAGGCTACGAGCAGTACTTC.

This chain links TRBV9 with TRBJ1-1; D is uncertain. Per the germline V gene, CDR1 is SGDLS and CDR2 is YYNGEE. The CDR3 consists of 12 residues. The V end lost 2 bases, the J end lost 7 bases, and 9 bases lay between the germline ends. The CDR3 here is CASSVFLGEAFF. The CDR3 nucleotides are TGTGCCAGCAGCGTCTTTTTGGGTGAAGCTTTCTTT.

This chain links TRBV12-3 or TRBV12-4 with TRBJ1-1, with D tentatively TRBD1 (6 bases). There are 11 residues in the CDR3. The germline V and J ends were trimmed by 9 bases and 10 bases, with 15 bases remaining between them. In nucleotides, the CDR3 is TGTGCCAGTGGAACAGGGATTATAGCTTTCTTT. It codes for CASGTGIIAFF.

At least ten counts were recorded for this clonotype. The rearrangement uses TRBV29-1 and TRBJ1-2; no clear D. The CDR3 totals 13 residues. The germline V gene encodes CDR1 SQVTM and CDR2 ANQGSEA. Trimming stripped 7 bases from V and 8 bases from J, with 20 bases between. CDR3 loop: CSAVTEGAGGYTF. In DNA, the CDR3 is TGCAGCGCCGTTACGGAGGGAGCTGGGGGCTACACCTTC.

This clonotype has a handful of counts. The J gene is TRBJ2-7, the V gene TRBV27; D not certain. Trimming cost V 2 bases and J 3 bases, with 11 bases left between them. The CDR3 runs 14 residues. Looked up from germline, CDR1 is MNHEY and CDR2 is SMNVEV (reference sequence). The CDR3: CASSLPHPFYEQYV. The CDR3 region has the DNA TGTGCCAGCAGTTTACCCCACCCTTTCTACGAGCAGTACGTC.

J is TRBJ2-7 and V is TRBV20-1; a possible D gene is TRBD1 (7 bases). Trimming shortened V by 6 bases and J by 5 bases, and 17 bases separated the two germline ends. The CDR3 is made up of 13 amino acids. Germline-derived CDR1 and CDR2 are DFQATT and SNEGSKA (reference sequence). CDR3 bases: TGCAGTGCCGCCCGCGGGACAGTAGACGAGCAGTACTTC. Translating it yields CSAARGTVDEQYF.

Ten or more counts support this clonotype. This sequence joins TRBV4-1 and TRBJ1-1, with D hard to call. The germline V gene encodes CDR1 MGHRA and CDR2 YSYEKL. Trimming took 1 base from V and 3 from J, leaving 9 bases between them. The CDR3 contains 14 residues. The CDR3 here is CASSQVERYTEAFF. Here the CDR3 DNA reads TGCGCCAGCAGCCAAGTAGAGCGGTACACTGAAGCTTTCTTT.

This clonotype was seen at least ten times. CDR3 in DNA: TGCGCCAGCAGCCAGCTAGCGGGAGGATACGAGCAGTACTTC. Its translation is CASSQLAGGYEQYF. This rearrangement joins TRBV4-1 to TRBJ2-7; TRBD2 aligns across 11 bases. J lost 4 bases, V lost 3 bases, and 2 bases had no gene match. The CDR3 length is 14 residues. Germline lookup yields CDR1 MGHRA and CDR2 YSYEKL.

DNA of the CDR3: TGTGCCAGCAGAACTAGCGAATGGGCAGATACGCAGTATTTT. As protein: CASRTSEWADTQYF. The gene calls are TRBV28 and TRBJ2-3, with 7 bases matching TRBD2. J gave up 4 bases and V 6 bases, and 7 bases lay outside the gene matches. The length of the CDR3 is 14 residues. CDR1 and CDR2 (germline): MDHEN, SYDVKM.

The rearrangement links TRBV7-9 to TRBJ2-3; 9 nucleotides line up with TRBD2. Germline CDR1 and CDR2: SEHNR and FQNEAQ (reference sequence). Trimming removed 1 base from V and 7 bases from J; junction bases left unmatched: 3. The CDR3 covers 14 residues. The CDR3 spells CASSLGREGHTQYF. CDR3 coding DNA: TGTGCCAGCAGCTTAGGGCGGGAGGGCCATACGCAGTATTTT.

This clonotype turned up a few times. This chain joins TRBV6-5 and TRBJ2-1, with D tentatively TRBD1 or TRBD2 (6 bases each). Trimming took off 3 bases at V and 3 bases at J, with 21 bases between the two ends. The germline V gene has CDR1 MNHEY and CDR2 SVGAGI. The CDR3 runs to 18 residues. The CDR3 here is CASSYRGAPDISYNEQFF. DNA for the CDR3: TGTGCCAGCAGTTATAGGGGGGCGCCGGACATTAGCTACAATGAGCAGTTCTTC.

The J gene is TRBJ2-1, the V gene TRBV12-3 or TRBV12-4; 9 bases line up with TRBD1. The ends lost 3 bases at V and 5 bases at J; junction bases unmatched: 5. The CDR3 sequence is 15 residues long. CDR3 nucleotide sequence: TGTGCCAGCAGTTTGACAGGGGGAATAAACAATGAGCAGTTCTTC. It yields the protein CASSLTGGINNEQFF.

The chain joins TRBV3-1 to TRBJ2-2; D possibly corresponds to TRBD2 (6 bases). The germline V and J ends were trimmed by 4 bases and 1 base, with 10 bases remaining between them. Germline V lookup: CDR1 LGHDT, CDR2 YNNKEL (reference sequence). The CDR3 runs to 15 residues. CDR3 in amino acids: CASSPTSWNTGELFF. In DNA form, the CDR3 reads TGTGCCAGCAGCCCCACTAGCTGGAACACCGGGGAGCTGTTTTTT.

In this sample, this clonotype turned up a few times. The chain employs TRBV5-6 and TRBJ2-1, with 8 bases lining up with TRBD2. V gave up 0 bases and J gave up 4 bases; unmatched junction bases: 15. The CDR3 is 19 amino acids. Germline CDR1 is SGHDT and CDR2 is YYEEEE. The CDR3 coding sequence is TGTGCCAGCAGCTTGGTGGTGAGAAGGCGGGGGGCCACATACAATGAGCAGTTCTTC. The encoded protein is CASSLVVRRRGATYNEQFF.

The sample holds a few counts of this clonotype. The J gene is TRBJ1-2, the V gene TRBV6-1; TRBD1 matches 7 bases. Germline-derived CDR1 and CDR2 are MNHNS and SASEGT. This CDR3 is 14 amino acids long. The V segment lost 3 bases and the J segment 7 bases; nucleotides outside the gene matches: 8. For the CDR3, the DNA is TGTGCCAGCAGTGAGACACAGGGGCGGGCTGGCTACACCTTC. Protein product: CASSETQGRAGYTF.

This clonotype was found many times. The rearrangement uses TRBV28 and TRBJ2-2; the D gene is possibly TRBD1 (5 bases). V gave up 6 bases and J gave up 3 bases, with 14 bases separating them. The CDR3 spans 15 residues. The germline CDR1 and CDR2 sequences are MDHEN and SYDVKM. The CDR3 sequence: CASRAGRRDTGELFF. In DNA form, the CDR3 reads TGTGCCAGCAGAGCAGGGCGTCGGGACACCGGGGAGCTGTTTTTT.

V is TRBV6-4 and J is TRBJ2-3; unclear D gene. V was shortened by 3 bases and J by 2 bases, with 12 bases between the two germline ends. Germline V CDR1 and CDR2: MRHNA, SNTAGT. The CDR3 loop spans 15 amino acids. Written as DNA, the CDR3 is TGTGCCAGCAGTGAGCAGGCTGAACCCACAGATACGCAGTATTTT. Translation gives CASSEQAEPTDTQYF.

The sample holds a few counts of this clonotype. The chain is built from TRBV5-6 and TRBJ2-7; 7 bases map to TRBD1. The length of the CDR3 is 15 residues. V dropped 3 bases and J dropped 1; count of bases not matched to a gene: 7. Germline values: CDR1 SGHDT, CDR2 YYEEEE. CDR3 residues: CASSSRDRNSYEQYF. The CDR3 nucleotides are TGTGCCAGCAGCTCCCGGGACAGAAATTCCTACGAGCAGTACTTC.

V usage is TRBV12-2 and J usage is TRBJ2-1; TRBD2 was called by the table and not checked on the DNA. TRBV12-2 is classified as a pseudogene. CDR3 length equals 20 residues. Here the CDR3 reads CASRLAPSLLGPGSYNEQFF. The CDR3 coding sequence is TGTGCAAGTCGCTTAGCCCCCTCCCTCCTGGGGCCAGGCTCCTACAATGAGCAGTTCTTC.

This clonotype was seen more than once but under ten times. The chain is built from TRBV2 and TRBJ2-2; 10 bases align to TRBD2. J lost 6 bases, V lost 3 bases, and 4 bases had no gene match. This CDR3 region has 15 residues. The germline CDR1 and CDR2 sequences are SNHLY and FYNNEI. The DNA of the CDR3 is TGTGCCAGCAGTGATAGCGGGAGGACCTCCGGGGAGCTGTTTTTT. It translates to CASSDSGRTSGELFF.

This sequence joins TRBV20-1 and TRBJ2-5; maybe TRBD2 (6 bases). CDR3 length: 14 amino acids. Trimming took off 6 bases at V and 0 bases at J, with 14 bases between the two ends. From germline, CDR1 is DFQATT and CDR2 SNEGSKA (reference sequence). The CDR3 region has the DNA TGCAGTGCGGAGGGCCCTCGCTACCAAGAGACCCAGTACTTC. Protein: CSAEGPRYQETQYF.

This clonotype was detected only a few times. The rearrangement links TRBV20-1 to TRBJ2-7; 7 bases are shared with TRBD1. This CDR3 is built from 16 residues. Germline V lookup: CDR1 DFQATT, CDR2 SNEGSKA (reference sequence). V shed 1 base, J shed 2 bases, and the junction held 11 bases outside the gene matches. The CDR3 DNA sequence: TGCAGTGCTAGAGCCGTGACAGGGCTAAGAACCTACGAGCAGTACGTC. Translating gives CSARAVTGLRTYEQYV.

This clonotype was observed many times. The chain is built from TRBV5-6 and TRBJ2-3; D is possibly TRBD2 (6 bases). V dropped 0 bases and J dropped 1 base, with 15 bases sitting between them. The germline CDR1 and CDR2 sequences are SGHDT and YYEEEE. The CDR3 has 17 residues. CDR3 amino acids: CASSLVRWPSGTDTQYF. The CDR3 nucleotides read TGTGCCAGCAGCTTGGTTCGATGGCCTAGCGGCACAGATACGCAGTATTTT.

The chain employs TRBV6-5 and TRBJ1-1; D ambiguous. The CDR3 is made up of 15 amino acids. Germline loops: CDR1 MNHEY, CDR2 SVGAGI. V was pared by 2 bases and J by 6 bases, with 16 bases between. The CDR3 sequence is CASSYGLGIGAEAFF. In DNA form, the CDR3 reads TGTGCCAGCAGTTACGGGCTGGGAATTGGAGCTGAAGCTTTCTTT.

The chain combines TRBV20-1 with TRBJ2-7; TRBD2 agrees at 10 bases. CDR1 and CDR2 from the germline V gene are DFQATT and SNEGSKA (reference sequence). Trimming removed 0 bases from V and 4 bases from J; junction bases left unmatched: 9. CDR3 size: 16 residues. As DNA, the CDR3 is TGCAGTGCTAGAGAGAGGGCTAGCGGGAGAACATACGAGCAGTACGTC. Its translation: CSARERASGRTYEQYV.

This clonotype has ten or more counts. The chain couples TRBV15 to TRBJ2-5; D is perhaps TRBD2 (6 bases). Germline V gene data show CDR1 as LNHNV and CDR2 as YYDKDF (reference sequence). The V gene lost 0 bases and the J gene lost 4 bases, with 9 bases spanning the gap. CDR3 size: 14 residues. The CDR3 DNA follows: TGTGCCACCAGCAGAGATGGGGGGAGAGAGACCCAGTACTTC. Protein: CATSRDGGRETQYF.

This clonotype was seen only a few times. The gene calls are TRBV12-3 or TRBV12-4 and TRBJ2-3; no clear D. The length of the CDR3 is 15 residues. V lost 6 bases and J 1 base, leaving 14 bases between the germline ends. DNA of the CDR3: TGTGCCAGCAGCAAACCCTCAAAGCGCACAGATACGCAGTATTTT. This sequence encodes CASSKPSKRTDTQYF.

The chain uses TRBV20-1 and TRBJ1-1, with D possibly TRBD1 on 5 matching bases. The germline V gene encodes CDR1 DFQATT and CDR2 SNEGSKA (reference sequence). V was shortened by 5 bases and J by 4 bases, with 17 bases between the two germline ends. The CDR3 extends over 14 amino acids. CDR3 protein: CSASDGGGSTEAFF. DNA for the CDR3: TGCAGTGCTTCTGACGGCGGGGGGTCCACTGAAGCTTTCTTT.

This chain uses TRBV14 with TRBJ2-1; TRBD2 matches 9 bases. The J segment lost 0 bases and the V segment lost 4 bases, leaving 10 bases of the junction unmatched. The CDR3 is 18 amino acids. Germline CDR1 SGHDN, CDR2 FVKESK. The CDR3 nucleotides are TGTGCCAGCAGCCGGGGTAGCGGGAGACCGAGCTCCTACAATGAGCAGTTCTTC. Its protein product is CASSRGSGRPSSYNEQFF.

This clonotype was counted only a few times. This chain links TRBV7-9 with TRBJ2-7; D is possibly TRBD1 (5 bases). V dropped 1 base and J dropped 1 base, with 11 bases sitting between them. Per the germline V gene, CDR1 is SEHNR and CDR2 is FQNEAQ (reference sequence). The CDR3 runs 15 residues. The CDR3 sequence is CASSLEGPRSYEQYF. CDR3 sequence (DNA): TGTGCCAGCAGCTTAGAGGGGCCTAGGTCCTACGAGCAGTACTTC.

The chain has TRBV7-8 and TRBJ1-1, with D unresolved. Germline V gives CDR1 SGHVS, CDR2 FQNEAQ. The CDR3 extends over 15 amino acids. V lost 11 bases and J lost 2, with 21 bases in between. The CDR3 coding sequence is TGTGCCTCCGGAGTCATGGGGATTCTTAACACTGAAGCTTTCTTT. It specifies CASGVMGILNTEAFF.

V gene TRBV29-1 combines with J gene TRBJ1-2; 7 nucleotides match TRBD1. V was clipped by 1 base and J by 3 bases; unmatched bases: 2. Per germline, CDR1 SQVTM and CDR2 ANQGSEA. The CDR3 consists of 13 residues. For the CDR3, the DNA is TGCAGCGTTGAAGGAGACAGGGACTATGGCTACACCTTC. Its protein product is CSVEGDRDYGYTF.